These 25 T cell receptor beta chains share one sample of origin, sequenced in a study of vaccination effects on CD4 cells after COVID-19. Profiling relied on immunoSEQ multiplex PCR, and the TCRdb table lists in-frame clones only, not all of them. The profile shows about 68,000 clones, 75% to 90% of them singletons. Viral peptide pool expansion of antigen-specific CD4+ T cells preceded sequencing in the ViraFEST assay. Subsequent to a culture period of more than 8 days, CD4+ T cells were isolated. Vaccinated recipients, who were negative for nucleocapsid antibodies, had no history of SARS-CoV-2 infection. These receptors' antigens are unknown. The sequencing used CD4+ T cells from PBMCs cultured with SARS-CoV-2 spike peptides, collected before COVID-19 vaccination. The receptor source for this set is a human donor who received a COVID-19 vaccine.

The rearrangement uses TRBV6-5 and TRBJ2-7; tentative D call: TRBD1 (5 bases). V lost 8 bases, J lost 5 bases, and 16 bases lay in between. This CDR3 comprises 13 residues. Germline lookup yields CDR1 MNHEY and CDR2 SVGAGI. The CDR3 reads CASGRSRANEQYV. CDR3 bases: TGTGCCAGCGGTCGGTCCAGGGCCAACGAGCAGTACGTC.

A few counts support this clone. The J gene is TRBJ1-3, the V gene TRBV4-2; TRBD1 is a possible D gene (6 bases). V dropped 5 bases and J dropped 0 bases, with 14 bases sitting between them. Germline assignment: CDR1 LGHNA and CDR2 YNFKEQ. The CDR3 is 16 amino acids. The CDR3 sequence: CASSREQGFSGNTIYF. The CDR3 DNA reads as TGTGCCAGCAGCAGAGAACAGGGATTCTCTGGAAACACCATATATTTT.

As for this clone: Other nucleotide sequences in the sample specify the same CDR3. The rearrangement joins TRBV7-2 to TRBJ2-2; 7 nucleotides match TRBD1. The V gene's germline CDR1 is SGHTA and CDR2 FQGNSA. Losses at the gene ends were 5 bases for V and 2 bases for J; bases not matched to a gene: 5. The CDR3 is made up of 15 amino acids. CDR3 in DNA: TGTGCCAGCAGCCCAAGGACAGGAAACACCGGGGAGCTGTTTTTT. It yields the protein CASSPRTGNTGELFF.

The chain combines TRBV5-3 with TRBJ1-4; D not certain. TRBV5-3 is classed as an ORF, of uncertain function. Trimming pared 2 bases from V and 3 bases from J, leaving 8 bases between. The CDR3 is 14 amino acids. The CDR3: CARSFSRPNEKLFF. CDR3 in DNA: TGTGCCAGAAGCTTCAGTAGGCCTAATGAAAAACTGTTTTTT.

The gene calls are TRBV5-6 and TRBJ2-5; weak D call: TRBD2 (6 bases). There are 14 residues in the CDR3. Trimming stripped 4 bases from V and 4 bases from J, with 14 bases between. The germline V gene has CDR1 SGHDT and CDR2 YYEEEE. The CDR3 nucleotides read TGTGCCAGCAGCCGAGACTACGGGGGAGAGACCCAGTACTTC. Encoded protein: CASSRDYGGETQYF.

The rearrangement joins TRBV18 to TRBJ2-1, with D tentatively TRBD2 (5 bases). Trimming removed 3 bases at V and 15 bases at J, with 15 bases between. The CDR3 loop spans 12 amino acids. From germline, CDR1 is KGHSH and CDR2 LQKENI. CDR3 protein: CASSPPVGSLFF. The CDR3 coding sequence is TGTGCCAGCTCACCCCCGGTTGGGAGCCTGTTCTTC.

The gene calls are TRBV5-1 and TRBJ2-6; D is unclear. This CDR3 region has 16 residues. Trimming pared 0 bases from V and 2 bases from J, leaving 9 bases between. The germline gives CDR1 SGHRS, CDR2 YFSETQ. The CDR3 loop reads CASSLAGQAGANVLTF. Written as DNA, the CDR3 is TGCGCCAGCAGCTTGGCGGGTCAGGCTGGGGCCAACGTCCTGACTTTC.

V gene TRBV19 combines with J gene TRBJ2-1, with TRBD1 identical over 10 bases. This CDR3 contains 15 residues. V was pared by 6 bases and J by 7 bases, with 9 bases of the junction left unmatched. Per germline, CDR1 LNHDA and CDR2 SQIVND (reference sequence). For the CDR3, the DNA is TGTGCCAGTAGAAGAGACAGGGGGCGCTGGAATGAGCAGTTCTTC. Its translation is CASRRDRGRWNEQFF.

This clone was detected only once. The J gene is TRBJ2-2, the V gene TRBV28, with D tentatively TRBD1 or TRBD2 (5 bases each). The germline V and J ends were trimmed by 5 bases and 9 bases, with 16 bases remaining between them. Germline V gene lookup returns CDR1 MDHEN and CDR2 SYDVKM. The CDR3 is made up of 14 amino acids. CDR3 sequence (DNA): TGTGCCAGCAGTCCGGGGACGGCGCCCCGGGAGCTGTTTTTT. This translates into CASSPGTAPRELFF.

The J gene is TRBJ1-4, the V gene TRBV6-5, with TRBD1 as a possible D gene (5 bases). The V gene lost 4 bases and the J gene lost 7 bases, with 16 bases spanning the gap. Germline-derived CDR1 and CDR2 are MNHEY and SVGAGI. The CDR3 has 15 residues. CDR3 DNA sequence: TGTGCCAGCAGTTCCACCAGAGGGGCGCCTGAAAAACTGTTTTTT. Amino acids: CASSSTRGAPEKLFF.

The gene calls are TRBV4-3 and TRBJ1-5, with unresolved D. V lost 0 bases, J lost 3 bases, and 3 bases lay in between. Germline-derived CDR1 and CDR2 are LGHNA and YSLEER. The CDR3 length is 13 residues. The CDR3, as DNA: TGCGCCAGCAGCCAAGAGGTCAATCAGCCCCAGCATTTT. The encoded protein is CASSQEVNQPQHF.

The V gene is TRBV24-1, the J gene TRBJ2-5; TRBD1 agrees at 8 bases. Germline CDR1 is KGHDR and CDR2 is SFDVKD. The V gene end was trimmed by 4 bases and the J gene end by 5 bases; junction bases not matched to a gene: 11. CDR3 size: 16 residues. This chain's CDR3 is CATSDRVQGAGETQYF. DNA of the CDR3: TGTGCCACCAGTGACCGCGTCCAGGGGGCAGGGGAGACCCAGTACTTC.

This clone was counted between two and nine times. V is TRBV25-1 and J is TRBJ1-6; possible D gene TRBD1, 5 bases. The V gene's germline CDR1 is MGHDK and CDR2 SYGVNS. This CDR3 spans 15 amino acids. Deletions cut 1 base from V and 5 bases from J, with 9 bases between. The CDR3: CASSESRGNNSPLHF. The CDR3 nucleotides read TGTGCCAGCAGTGAATCGAGGGGAAATAATTCACCCCTCCACTTT.

This clone was seen only a few times. The chain couples TRBV4-2 to TRBJ2-5, with TRBD2 identical over 7 bases. CDR3 length: 14 amino acids. Trimming removed 2 bases from V and 5 bases from J; junction bases left unmatched: 5. Germline CDR1 is LGHNA and CDR2 is YNFKEQ. The CDR3 region is CASSQPGGGETQYF. CDR3 DNA sequence: TGTGCCAGCAGCCAACCCGGCGGGGGTGAGACCCAGTACTTC.

The V gene is TRBV11-1, the J gene TRBJ2-2, with D perhaps matching TRBD2 (6 bases). The germline V gene encodes CDR1 SGHAT and CDR2 FQDESV (reference sequence). The CDR3 totals 15 residues. V was clipped by 1 base and J by 3 bases, with 9 bases between them. The CDR3 sequence is CASSLGREYTGELFF. Written as DNA, the CDR3 is TGTGCCAGCAGCTTAGGGCGGGAATACACCGGGGAGCTGTTTTTT.

For the CDR3, the DNA is TGTGCCAGTCAGGGGGCGGGACAGCCCCAGCATTTT. Its protein product is CASQGAGQPQHF. This chain joins TRBV3-1 (or the pseudogene TRBV3-2) and TRBJ1-5, with 8 bases aligning to TRBD1. V trimming: 9 bases; J trimming: 7 bases; junction bases outside the gene matches: 5. Germline loops: CDR1 LGHDT, CDR2 YNNKEL (reference sequence). The CDR3 has 12 residues.

The rearrangement links TRBV3-1 (or the pseudogene TRBV3-2) to TRBJ2-5; the D gene is possibly TRBD2 (7 bases). V lost 0 bases, J lost 5 bases, and 16 bases lay in between. The CDR3 is 16 residues long. The germline gives CDR1 LGHDT, CDR2 YNNKEL (reference sequence). The DNA for the CDR3 is TGTGCCAGCAGCCAAGATCTGGGAGGGGGAAAGGAGACCCAGTACTTC. This codes for CASSQDLGGGKETQYF.

This clone appeared once. V is TRBV6-5 and J is TRBJ2-1, with a weak D call TRBD1 (6 bases). V dropped 4 bases and J dropped 0 bases, with 13 bases sitting between them. Germline lookup yields CDR1 MNHEY and CDR2 SVGAGI. The CDR3 is 16 amino acids. The CDR3 region is CASSFNRALSYNEQFF. CDR3 DNA: TGTGCCAGCAGTTTTAACAGGGCCCTCTCCTACAATGAGCAGTTCTTC.

V is TRBV6-5 and J is TRBJ1-1, with D perhaps TRBD1 (6 bases). The CDR3 has 13 amino acids. CDR1 is MNHEY and CDR2 is SVGAGI in the germline V gene. With 2 bases removed from V and 4 bases from J, the gap between germline ends came to 8 bases. The CDR3 is CASSYRGGTEAFF. CDR3 nucleotide sequence: TGTGCCAGCAGTTACAGGGGGGGCACTGAAGCTTTCTTT.

CDR3 in DNA: TGTGCCATCAGCCCGGGACCCGGCTCCTACAATGAGCAGTTCTTC. This translates into CAISPGPGSYNEQFF. The gene calls are TRBV10-3 and TRBJ2-1; D possibly matches TRBD1 or TRBD2 (5 bases each). Germline lookup yields CDR1 ENHRY and CDR2 SYGVKD. Trimming took 6 bases from V and 0 from J, leaving 12 bases between them. The CDR3 totals 15 residues.

The chain carries TRBV9 and TRBJ1-2; D gene ambiguous. V was cut by 1 base and J by 0 bases, with 10 bases left in between. The CDR3 length is 15 residues. Looked up from germline, CDR1 is SGDLS and CDR2 is YYNGEE. In nucleotides, the CDR3 is TGTGCCAGCAGCGTAAGGGCGGGAGCTAACTATGGCTACACCTTC. Protein sequence: CASSVRAGANYGYTF.

J is TRBJ2-3 and V is TRBV5-1; tentatively, D is TRBD1 (6 bases). The ends were cut back, 1 base at V and 3 bases at J, with 15 bases in the middle. Germline CDR1 is SGHRS and CDR2 is YFSETQ. CDR3 size: 16 residues. The CDR3 here is CASSLTGPEITDTQYF. The CDR3 nucleotides are TGCGCCAGCAGCTTGACAGGGCCCGAAATTACAGATACGCAGTATTTT.

The V call is TRBV6-5, the J call TRBJ1-3; 8 bases map to TRBD1. The CDR3 length is 15 residues. Trimming took 6 bases from V and 3 from J; bases not matched to a gene: 7. The germline gives CDR1 MNHEY, CDR2 SVGAGI. The CDR3 loop is CASRALDRVGNTIYF. DNA of the CDR3: TGTGCCAGCAGGGCCCTGGACAGGGTTGGAAACACCATATATTTT.

The chain combines TRBV5-6 with TRBJ2-5; the D is unclear. The CDR3 length is 11 residues. Trimming shortened V by 3 bases and J by 7 bases, and 7 bases separated the two germline ends. The V gene's germline CDR1 is SGHDT and CDR2 YYEEEE. CDR3 protein: CASSSLATQYF. The CDR3 DNA reads as TGTGCCAGCAGCTCTCTGGCGACCCAGTACTTC.

The V call is TRBV7-2, the J call TRBJ2-1; the match to TRBD1 covers 7 bases. This CDR3 contains 15 residues. The germline gives CDR1 SGHTA, CDR2 FQGNSA. The V gene end was trimmed by 5 bases and the J gene end by 0 bases; junction bases not matched to a gene: 4. Here the CDR3 reads CASSPQGSSYNEQFF. In DNA form, the CDR3 reads TGTGCCAGCAGCCCACAGGGGAGCTCCTACAATGAGCAGTTCTTC.